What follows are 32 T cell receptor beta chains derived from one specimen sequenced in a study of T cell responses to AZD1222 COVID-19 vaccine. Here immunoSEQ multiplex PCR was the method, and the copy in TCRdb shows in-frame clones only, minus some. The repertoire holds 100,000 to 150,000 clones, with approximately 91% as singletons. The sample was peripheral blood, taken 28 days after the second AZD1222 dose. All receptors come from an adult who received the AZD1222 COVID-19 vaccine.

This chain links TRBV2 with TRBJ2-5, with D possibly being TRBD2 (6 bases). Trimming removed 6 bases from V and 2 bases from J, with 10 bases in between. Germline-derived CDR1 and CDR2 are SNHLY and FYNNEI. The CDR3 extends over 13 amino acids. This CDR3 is CASRGRIQETQYF. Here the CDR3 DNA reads TGTGCCAGCAGGGGGAGGATTCAAGAGACCCAGTACTTC.

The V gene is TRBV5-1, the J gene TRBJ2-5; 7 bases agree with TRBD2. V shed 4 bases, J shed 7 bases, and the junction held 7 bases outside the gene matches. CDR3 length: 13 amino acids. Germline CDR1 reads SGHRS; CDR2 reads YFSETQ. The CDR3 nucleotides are TGCGCCAGCAGCGCTAGCGGCCCCGGGACCCAGTACTTC. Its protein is CASSASGPGTQYF.

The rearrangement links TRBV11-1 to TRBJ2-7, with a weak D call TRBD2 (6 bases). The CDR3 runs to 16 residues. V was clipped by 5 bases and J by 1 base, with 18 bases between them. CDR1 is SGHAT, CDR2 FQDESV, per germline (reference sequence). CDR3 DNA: TGTGCCAGCAGCCTTAGGGCTGGGCGGGGATCCTACGAGCAGTACTTC. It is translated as CASSLRAGRGSYEQYF.

The CDR3 here is CASSQPQDFSGNTIYF. The CDR3 DNA reads TGTGCAAGTTCCCAACCCCAGGACTTCTCTGGAAACACCATATATTTT. V and J are TRBV12-2 and TRBJ1-3. TRBV12-2 constitutes a pseudogene. The CDR3 is made up of 16 amino acids.

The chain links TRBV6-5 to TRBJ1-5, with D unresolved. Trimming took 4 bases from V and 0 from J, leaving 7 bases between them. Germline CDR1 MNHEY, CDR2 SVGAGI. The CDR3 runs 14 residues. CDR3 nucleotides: TGTGCCAGCAGTTTCCAACGTAGCAATCAGCCCCAGCATTTT. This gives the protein CASSFQRSNQPQHF.

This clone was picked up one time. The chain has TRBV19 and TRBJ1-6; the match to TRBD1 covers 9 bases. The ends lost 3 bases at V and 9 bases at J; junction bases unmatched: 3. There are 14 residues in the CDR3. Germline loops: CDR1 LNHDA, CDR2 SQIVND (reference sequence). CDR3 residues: CASSIRDRASPLHF. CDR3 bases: TGTGCCAGTAGTATCCGGGACAGGGCTTCACCCCTCCACTTT.

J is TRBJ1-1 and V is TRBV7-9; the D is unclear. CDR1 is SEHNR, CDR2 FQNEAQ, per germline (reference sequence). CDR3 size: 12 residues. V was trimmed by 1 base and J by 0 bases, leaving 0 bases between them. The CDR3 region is CASSLVNTEAFF. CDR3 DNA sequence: TGTGCCAGCAGCTTAGTGAACACTGAAGCTTTCTTT. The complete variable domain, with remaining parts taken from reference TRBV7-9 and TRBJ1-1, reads DTGVSQNPRHKITKRGQNVTFRCDPISEHNRLYWYRQTLGQGPEFLTYFQNEAQLEKSRLLSDRFSAERPKGSFSTLEIQRTEQGDSAMYLCASSLVNTEAFFGQGTRLTVV.

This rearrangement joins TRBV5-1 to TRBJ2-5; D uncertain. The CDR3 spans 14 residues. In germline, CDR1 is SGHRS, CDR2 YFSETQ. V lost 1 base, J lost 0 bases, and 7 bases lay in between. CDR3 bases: TGCGCCAGCAGCTTGTACGGCTACCAAGAGACCCAGTACTTC. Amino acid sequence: CASSLYGYQETQYF.

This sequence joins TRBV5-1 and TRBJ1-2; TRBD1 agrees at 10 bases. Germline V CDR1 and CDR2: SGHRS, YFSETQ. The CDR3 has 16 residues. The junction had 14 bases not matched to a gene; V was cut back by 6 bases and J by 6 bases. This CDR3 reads CASTWDRGPSVDGYTF. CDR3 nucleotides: TGCGCCAGCACCTGGGACAGGGGCCCGAGTGTGGATGGCTACACCTTC. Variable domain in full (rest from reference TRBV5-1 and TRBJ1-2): KAGVTQTPRYLIKTRGQQVTLSCSPISGHRSVSWYQQTPGQGLQFLFEYFSETQRNKGNFPGRFSGRQFSNSRSEMNVSTLELGDSALYLCASTWDRGPSVDGYTFGSGTRLTVV.

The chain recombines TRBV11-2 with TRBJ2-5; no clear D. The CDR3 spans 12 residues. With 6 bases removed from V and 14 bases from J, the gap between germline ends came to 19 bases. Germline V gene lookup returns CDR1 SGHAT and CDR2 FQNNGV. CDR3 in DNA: TGTGCCAGCAGATCTATGCTCGGCCGCCTATACTTC. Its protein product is CASRSMLGRLYF.

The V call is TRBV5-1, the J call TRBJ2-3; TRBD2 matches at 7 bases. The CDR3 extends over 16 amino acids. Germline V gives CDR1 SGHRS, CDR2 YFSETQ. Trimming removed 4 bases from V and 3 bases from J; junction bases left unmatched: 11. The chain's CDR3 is CASSPGASGLTDTQYF. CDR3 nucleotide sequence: TGCGCCAGCAGCCCCGGGGCTAGCGGTTTAACAGATACGCAGTATTTT. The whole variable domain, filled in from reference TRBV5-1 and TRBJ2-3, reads KAGVTQTPRYLIKTRGQQVTLSCSPISGHRSVSWYQQTPGQGLQFLFEYFSETQRNKGNFPGRFSGRQFSNSRSEMNVSTLELGDSALYLCASSPGASGLTDTQYFGPGTRLTVL.

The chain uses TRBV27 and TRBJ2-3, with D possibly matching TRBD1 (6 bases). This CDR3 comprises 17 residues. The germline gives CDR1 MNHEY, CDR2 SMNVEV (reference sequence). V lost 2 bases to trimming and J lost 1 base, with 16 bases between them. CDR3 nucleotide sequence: TGTGCCAGCAGTTTAAGAGGCTCGTCAGGGGGCACAGATACGCAGTATTTT. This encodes CASSLRGSSGGTDTQYF.

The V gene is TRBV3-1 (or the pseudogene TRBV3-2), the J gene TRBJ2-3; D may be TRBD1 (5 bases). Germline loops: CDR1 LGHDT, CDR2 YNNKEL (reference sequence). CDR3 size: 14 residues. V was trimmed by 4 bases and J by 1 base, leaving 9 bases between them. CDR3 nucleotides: TGTGCCAGCAGCCTGGTAGGGGGCACAGATACGCAGTATTTT. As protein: CASSLVGGTDTQYF.

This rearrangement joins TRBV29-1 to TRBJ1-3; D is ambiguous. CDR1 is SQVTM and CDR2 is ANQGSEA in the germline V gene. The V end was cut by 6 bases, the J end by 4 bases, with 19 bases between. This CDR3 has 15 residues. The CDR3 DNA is TGCAGCGTGGATAAGGGCTCCTCGGGGGGAAACACCATATATTTT. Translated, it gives CSVDKGSSGGNTIYF.

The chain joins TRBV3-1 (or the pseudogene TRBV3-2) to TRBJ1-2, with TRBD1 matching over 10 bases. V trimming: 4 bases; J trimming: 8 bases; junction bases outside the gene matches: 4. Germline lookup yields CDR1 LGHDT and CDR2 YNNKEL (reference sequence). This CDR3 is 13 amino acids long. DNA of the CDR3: TGTGCCAGCAGCCGACAGGGGGCCAAAGGCTACACCTTC. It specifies CASSRQGAKGYTF.

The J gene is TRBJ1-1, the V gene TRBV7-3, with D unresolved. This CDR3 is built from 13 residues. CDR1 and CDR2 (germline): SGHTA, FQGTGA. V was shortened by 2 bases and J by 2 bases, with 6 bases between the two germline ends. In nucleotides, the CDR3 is TGTGCCAGCAGCTTATCGGGTAACACTGAAGCTTTCTTT. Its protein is CASSLSGNTEAFF.

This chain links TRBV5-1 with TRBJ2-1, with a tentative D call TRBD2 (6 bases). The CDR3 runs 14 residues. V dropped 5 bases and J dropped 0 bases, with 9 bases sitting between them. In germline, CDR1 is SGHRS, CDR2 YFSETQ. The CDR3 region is CASSPGDSYNEQFF. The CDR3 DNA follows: TGCGCCAGCAGTCCGGGGGACTCCTACAATGAGCAGTTCTTC.

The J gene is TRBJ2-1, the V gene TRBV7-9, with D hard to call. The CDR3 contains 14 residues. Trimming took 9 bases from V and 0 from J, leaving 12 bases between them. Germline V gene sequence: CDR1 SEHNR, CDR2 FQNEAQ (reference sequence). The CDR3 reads CASPFSGSYNEQFF. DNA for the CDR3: TGTGCCAGTCCTTTTTCCGGCTCCTACAATGAGCAGTTCTTC. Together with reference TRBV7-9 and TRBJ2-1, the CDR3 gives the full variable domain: DTGVSQNPRHKITKRGQNVTFRCDPISEHNRLYWYRQTLGQGPEFLTYFQNEAQLEKSRLLSDRFSAERPKGSFSTLEIQRTEQGDSAMYLCASPFSGSYNEQFFGPGTRLTVL.

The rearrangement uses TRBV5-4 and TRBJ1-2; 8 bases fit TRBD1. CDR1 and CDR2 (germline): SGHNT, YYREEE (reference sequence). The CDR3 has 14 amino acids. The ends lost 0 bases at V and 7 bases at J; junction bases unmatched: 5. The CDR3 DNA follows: TGTGCCAGCAGCTTGGACAGGGGGAGTTTTGGCTACACCTTC. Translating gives CASSLDRGSFGYTF.

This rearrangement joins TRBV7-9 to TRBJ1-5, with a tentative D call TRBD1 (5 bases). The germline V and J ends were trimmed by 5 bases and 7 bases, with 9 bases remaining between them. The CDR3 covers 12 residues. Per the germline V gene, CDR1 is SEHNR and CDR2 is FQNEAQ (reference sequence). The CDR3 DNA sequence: TGTGCCAGCAGCGAGGGGACCCAGCCCCAGCATTTT. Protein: CASSEGTQPQHF.

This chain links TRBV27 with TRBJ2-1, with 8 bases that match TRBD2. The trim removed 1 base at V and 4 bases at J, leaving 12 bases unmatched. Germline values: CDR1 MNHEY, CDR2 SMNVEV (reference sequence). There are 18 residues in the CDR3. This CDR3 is CASSLYPPGGGRYNEQFF. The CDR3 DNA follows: TGTGCCAGCAGTTTATACCCGCCGGGCGGGGGGAGATACAATGAGCAGTTCTTC.

The CDR3 loop reads CASSLGQGHEKLFF. The CDR3 DNA reads TGTGCCAGCAGCTTAGGTCAAGGGCATGAAAAACTGTTTTTT. The J gene is TRBJ1-4, the V gene TRBV7-8, with D uncertain. The V end lost 1 base, the J end lost 6 bases, and 9 bases lay between the germline ends. Germline-derived CDR1 and CDR2 are SGHVS and FQNEAQ. The CDR3 runs to 14 residues.

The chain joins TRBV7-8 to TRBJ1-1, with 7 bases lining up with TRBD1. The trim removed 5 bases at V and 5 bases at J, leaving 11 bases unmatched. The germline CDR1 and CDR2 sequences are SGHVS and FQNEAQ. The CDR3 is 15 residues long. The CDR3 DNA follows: TGTGCCAGCAGCCCCCGACAGGGAAGGTGGACTGAAGCTTTCTTT. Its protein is CASSPRQGRWTEAFF. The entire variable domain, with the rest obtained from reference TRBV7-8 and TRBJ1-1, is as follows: GAGVSQSPRYKVAKRGQDVALRCDPISGHVSLFWYQQALGQGPEFLTYFQNEAQLDKSGLPSDRFFAERPEGSVSTLKIQRTQQEDSAVYLCASSPRQGRWTEAFFGQGTRLTVV.

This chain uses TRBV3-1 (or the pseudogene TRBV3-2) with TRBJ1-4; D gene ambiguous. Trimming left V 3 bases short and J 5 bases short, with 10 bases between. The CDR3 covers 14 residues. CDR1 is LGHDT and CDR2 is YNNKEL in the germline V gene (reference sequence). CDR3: CASSQRYRNEKLFF. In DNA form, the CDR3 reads TGTGCCAGCAGCCAGCGGTATCGGAATGAAAAACTGTTTTTT.

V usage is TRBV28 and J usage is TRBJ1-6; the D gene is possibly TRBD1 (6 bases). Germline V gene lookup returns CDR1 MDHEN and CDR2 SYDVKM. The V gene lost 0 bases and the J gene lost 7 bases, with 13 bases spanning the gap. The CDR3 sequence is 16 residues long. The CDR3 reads CASSLWGRGTNSPLHF. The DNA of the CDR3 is TGTGCCAGCAGTTTATGGGGCAGGGGAACGAATTCACCCCTCCACTTT.

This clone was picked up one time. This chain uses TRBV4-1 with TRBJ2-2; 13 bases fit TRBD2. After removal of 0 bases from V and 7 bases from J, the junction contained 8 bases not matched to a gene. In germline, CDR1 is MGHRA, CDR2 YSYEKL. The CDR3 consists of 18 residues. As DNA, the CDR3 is TGCGCCAGCAGCCAAGATCGTGGACTAGCGGGAGACGACGGGGAGCTGTTTTTT. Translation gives CASSQDRGLAGDDGELFF.

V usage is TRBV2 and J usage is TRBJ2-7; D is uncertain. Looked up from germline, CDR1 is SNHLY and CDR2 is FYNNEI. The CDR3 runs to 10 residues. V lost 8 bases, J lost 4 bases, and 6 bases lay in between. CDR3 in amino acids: CASEGYEQYF. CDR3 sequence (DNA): TGTGCCAGCGAAGGGTACGAGCAGTACTTC.

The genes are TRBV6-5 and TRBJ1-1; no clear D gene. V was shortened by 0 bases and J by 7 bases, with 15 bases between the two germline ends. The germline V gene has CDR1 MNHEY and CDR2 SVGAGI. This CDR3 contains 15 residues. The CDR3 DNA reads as TGTGCCAGCAGTTACTCGAAAGGGCCTTCAGGTGAAGCTTTCTTT. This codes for CASSYSKGPSGEAFF.

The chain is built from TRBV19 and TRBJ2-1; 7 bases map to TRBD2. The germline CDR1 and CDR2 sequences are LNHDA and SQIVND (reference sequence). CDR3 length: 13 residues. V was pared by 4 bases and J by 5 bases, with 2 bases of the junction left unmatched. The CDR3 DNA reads TGTGCCAGTAGTAAGGCGGGAGACAATGAGCAGTTCTTC. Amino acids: CASSKAGDNEQFF.

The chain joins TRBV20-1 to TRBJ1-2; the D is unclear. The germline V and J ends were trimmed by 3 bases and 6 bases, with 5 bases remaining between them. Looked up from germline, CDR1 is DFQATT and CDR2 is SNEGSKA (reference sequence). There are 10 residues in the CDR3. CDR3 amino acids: CSASDNGYTF. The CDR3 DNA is TGCAGTGCTAGCGATAATGGCTACACCTTC.

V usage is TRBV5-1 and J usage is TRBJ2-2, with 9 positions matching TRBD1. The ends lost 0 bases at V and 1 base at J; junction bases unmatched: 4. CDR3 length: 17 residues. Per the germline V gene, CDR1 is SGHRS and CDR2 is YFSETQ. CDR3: CASSLVLTGGNTGELFF. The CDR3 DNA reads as TGCGCCAGCAGCTTGGTCCTGACAGGGGGGAACACCGGGGAGCTGTTTTTT.

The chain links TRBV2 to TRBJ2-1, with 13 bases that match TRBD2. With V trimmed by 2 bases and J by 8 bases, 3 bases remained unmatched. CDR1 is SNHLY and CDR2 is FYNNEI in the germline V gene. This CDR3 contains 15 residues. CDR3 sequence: CASSETSGRVDEQFF. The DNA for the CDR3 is TGTGCCAGCAGTGAAACTAGCGGGAGGGTCGATGAGCAGTTCTTC.